This T cell receptor beta chain was documented in a study of shared clonotypes between healthy human individuals. Measured with immunoSEQ multiplex PCR; TCRdb has only the in-frame clones, and not every one. The table has more than 2 million clones, around 95% seen once. Study donors comprised healthy, HIV-negative adults devoid of recent acute infection or vaccination. The germline CDR1 and CDR2 sequences are PRHDT and FYEKMQ (reference sequence). Trimming removed 4 bases from V and 4 bases from J, with 11 bases in between. The CDR3 has 14 amino acids. The rearrangement joins TRBV13 to TRBJ1-3, with D uncertain. Specimen: naive CD4+ T cells sorted from blood. Specified subset: CD45RA+ positively selected. The TCR was taken from a man between 18 and 35 years old in good health. The DNA for the CDR3 is TGTGCCAGCAGCTCCTATTCGGCAGGAAACACCATATATTTT. Translated: CASSSYSAGNTIYF.